This T cell receptor (beta chain) appears in the sequencing data of a study of T cell responses to AZD1222 COVID-19 vaccine. Study summary: Second-dose groups at about 4 or about 12 weeks were pooled.

TCRdb keeps only in-frame clones here, not all; method: immunoSEQ multiplex PCR. In the table there are 130,000 or so clones, roughly 93% of which are singletons. In its sample, this clone was seen once. Its antigen is not identified. V shed 2 bases and J shed 2 bases, with 9 bases lying between them. CDR1 and CDR2 (germline): LGHNA, YSLEER. The CDR3 runs 14 residues. Study results and caveats: Repertoire sampling was restricted to post-peak T cell response timepoints. At 160-218 and 743-854, vaccine-associated CD4 TCRs were dominant, and they spanned spike. Unmutated regions of variants are reportedly targeted by nearly half of spike-specific TCRs.

V gene TRBV4-3 combines with J gene TRBJ1-2, with D maybe TRBD1 (6 bases). The sequence was collected from an adult in good health. The specimen comprised peripheral blood, sampled on day 0 of AZD1222 vaccination. The CDR3 reads CASSQTQGNYGYTF. Written as DNA, the CDR3 is TGCGCCAGCAGCCAAACCCAGGGGAACTATGGCTACACCTTC.